This T cell receptor (beta chain) was found in a study of T-cell memory formation after mild COVID-19. In the case of this clonotype: Its antigen is unknown.

TCRdb itself ran the 5' RACE reads through MiXCR, one entry per CDR3 protein. The repertoire holds a few hundred thousand distinct CDR3 sequences, roughly 18% seen once, with more than 20% in the top ten. General study results and limits: Mainly in CM and EM were contracting CD4+ clones; CD8+ were in EMRA. Balance between CD4 and CD8 was seen in clones contracting day 15 to 85, and a CD4+ lean was seen in later expanders. Still unconfirmed is whether the second-wave clones peaking on day 37 recognized SARS-CoV-2.

V was pared by 4 bases and J by 15 bases, with 11 bases of the junction left unmatched. The CDR3 extends over 13 amino acids. Germline V CDR1 and CDR2: LGHNA, YSLEER. Source material: PBMCs or a T cell subset sorted from them (not recorded which). The receptor was isolated from a man aged 18 to 30 who had mild COVID-19 (a few samples of this study predate the infection). Cell type and time point are not known. This chain links TRBV4-3 with TRBJ2-1, with 8 bases identical to TRBD2. As DNA, the CDR3 is TGCGCCAGCAGCCCTGGTCTCGGGGGGGTGCTGTTCTTC. It yields the protein CASSPGLGGVLFF.